The sequence of this T cell receptor beta chain was determined in a study of T cells after posttransplantation cyclophosphamide. Method: immunoSEQ multiplex PCR; TCRdb's copy keeps in-frame clones and lacks some. The sample holds tens of thousands of clones, 80% to 95% seen once. The CDR3 totals 17 residues. Trimming shortened V by 0 bases and J by 1 base, and 12 bases separated the two germline ends. CDR1 and CDR2 (germline): SGHVS, FQNEAQ. This clonotype was sampled from a young woman in good health and a related stem cell transplant donor. Sequenced material: PBMCs. The V call is TRBV7-8, the J call TRBJ1-4, with D uncertain. This CDR3 reads CASSLARQVVTNEKLFF. The CDR3 region has the DNA TGTGCCAGCAGCTTAGCGCGGCAGGTGGTAACTAATGAAAAACTGTTTTTT.